This T cell receptor beta chain was recorded in a study of monozygotic twins with inflammatory bowel disease. Study-wide results and caveats: Repertoire similarity did not separate concordant from discordant twins, possibly from limited power.

The CDR3 extends over 16 amino acids. From germline, CDR1 is SQVTM and CDR2 ANQGSEA. Eight distinct reactions (per sample) were used to make the cDNA. A 6-nucleotide sample barcode was carried by the UMIs, which template switching added. Following a re-call of the 5' RACE reads, TCRdb has one entry per CDR3 protein and lacks DNA. Its clone listing holds 350,000 to 550,000 distinct CDR3 sequences. Concerning this clonotype itself: As yet, its antigen is unknown.

The gene calls are TRBV29-1 and TRBJ2-3; TCRdb reports TRBD1, a call that lacks DNA to check it against. The sample taken for sequencing was blood. This clonotype originated in a human donor with ulcerative colitis or Crohn's disease, or a healthy co-twin of an affected twin (not recorded which). CDR3 loop: CSVDDPRGRSTDTQYF.